A selection of T cell receptor beta chains follows, all from one sample in a study of technical replicates of blood from several donors. The table came from immunoSEQ multiplex PCR; TCRdb's copy has only in-frame clones and leaves some out. There are around 64,000 clones in the sample; over 85% occur only once, and approximately 4.2% lies in the top ten. Sequencing was done on a sample of PBMCs. The receptors shown here come from a human donor in good health. Some clones in this sample may be carry-over from other donors' samples. Each CDR3 is given with its conserved first and last residue. Fields, in order: V gene, D gene, clone size, J gene, CDR3 DNA, CDR3 protein. A D gene is named only where the DNA matches it firmly. Clone size is given for some rows only: seen once, a few or many times, or a class if the clone is expanded.

V gene: TRBV7-9
D gene: NA
clone size: NA
J gene: TRBJ1-4
CDR3 DNA: TGTGCCAGCAGCTTCCCGGGATCCCGTGGTGAAAAACTGTTTTTT
CDR3 protein: CASSFPGSRGEKLFF

V gene: TRBV21-1
D gene: NA
clone size: NA
J gene: TRBJ2-3
CDR3 DNA: TGTGCCAGCAGCCCTAAGGTCCTAGATACACGGGATACGCAGTATTTT
CDR3 protein: CASSPKVLDTRDTQYF

V gene: TRBV5-1
D gene: NA
clone size: NA
J gene: TRBJ2-5
CDR3 DNA: TGCGCCAGCAGCCCGGGGTACGTAGACCAAGAGACCCAGTACTTC
CDR3 protein: CASSPGYVDQETQYF

V gene: TRBV2
D gene: NA
clone size: NA
J gene: TRBJ1-2
CDR3 DNA: TGTGCCAGCATCCGGGGGACCTATGGCTACACCTTC
CDR3 protein: CASIRGTYGYTF

V gene: TRBV7-9
D gene: NA
clone size: NA
J gene: TRBJ1-1
CDR3 DNA: TGTGCCAGCAGCCTCGGGGGGGGCGTTTCTGAAGCTTTCTTT
CDR3 protein: CASSLGGGVSEAFF

V gene: TRBV9
D gene: TRBD1
clone size: NA
J gene: TRBJ2-2
CDR3 DNA: TGTGCCAGCAGCGTAGCTACGGGACAGGGAAACACCGGGGAGCTGTTTTTT
CDR3 protein: CASSVATGQGNTGELFF

V gene: TRBV5-1
D gene: TRBD1
clone size: NA
J gene: TRBJ1-1
CDR3 DNA: TGCGCCAGCAGCTTGGGGTCGGACAGGGCCACTGAAGCTTTCTTT
CDR3 protein: CASSLGSDRATEAFF

V gene: TRBV6-5
D gene: NA
clone size: NA
J gene: TRBJ1-6
CDR3 DNA: TGTGCCAGCAGTTACTCAGCGGAGTCACCCCTCCACTTT
CDR3 protein: CASSYSAESPLHF

V gene: TRBV7-9
D gene: NA
clone size: NA
J gene: TRBJ1-2
CDR3 DNA: TGTGCCAGCAGCTTGTTTTTACAGCAGGATAACTATGGCTACACCTTC
CDR3 protein: CASSLFLQQDNYGYTF

V gene: TRBV7-9
D gene: NA
clone size: NA
J gene: TRBJ1-2
CDR3 DNA: TGTGCCAGCAGAGGGGAGGGCACTAACTATGGCTACACCTTC
CDR3 protein: CASRGEGTNYGYTF

V gene: TRBV6-4
D gene: TRBD2
clone size: NA
J gene: TRBJ2-7
CDR3 DNA: TGTGCCAGCAGTGCGTCGGGGGGGGGCGACGAGCAGTACTTC
CDR3 protein: CASSASGGGDEQYF

V gene: TRBV15
D gene: NA
clone size: NA
J gene: TRBJ1-2
CDR3 DNA: TGTGCCACCAGCAGAGATAATAGAGTTTCTTATGGCTACACCTTC
CDR3 protein: CATSRDNRVSYGYTF

V gene: TRBV12-5
D gene: TRBD1
clone size: NA
J gene: TRBJ2-5
CDR3 DNA: TGTGCTAGTGGTTTGGCCCCGGGACAGGGGGTTTCAGAGACCCAGTACTTC
CDR3 protein: CASGLAPGQGVSETQYF

V gene: TRBV7-6
D gene: NA
clone size: NA
J gene: TRBJ1-1
CDR3 DNA: TGTGCCAGCAGCTTTGGACAGACGAACACTGAAGCTTTCTTT
CDR3 protein: CASSFGQTNTEAFF

V gene: TRBV5-1
D gene: NA
clone size: NA
J gene: TRBJ1-1
CDR3 DNA: TGCGCCAGCACTCCGTCTCCCGGGGGCACTGAAGCTTTCTTT
CDR3 protein: CASTPSPGGTEAFF

V gene: TRBV7-2
D gene: NA
clone size: NA
J gene: TRBJ1-2
CDR3 DNA: TGTGCCAGCAGCCACAACAGGGAAGACTATGGCTACACCTTC
CDR3 protein: CASSHNREDYGYTF

V gene: TRBV2
D gene: TRBD1
clone size: NA
J gene: TRBJ1-6
CDR3 DNA: TGTGCCAGCAGGTTGTCGGGACAGGGTGATTCACCCCTCCACTTT
CDR3 protein: CASRLSGQGDSPLHF

V gene: TRBV25-1
D gene: TRBD1
clone size: NA
J gene: TRBJ2-5
CDR3 DNA: TGTGCCAGTGCCGGGACAGTGCAAGAGACCCAGTACTTC
CDR3 protein: CASAGTVQETQYF

V gene: TRBV28
D gene: TRBD2
clone size: NA
J gene: TRBJ2-2
CDR3 DNA: TGTGCCAGCAGTTACGGCGGGGGAGCTACCGGGGAGCTGTTTTTT
CDR3 protein: CASSYGGGATGELFF

V gene: TRBV6-5
D gene: TRBD1
clone size: NA
J gene: TRBJ2-7
CDR3 DNA: TGTGCCAGCGCAAGCCCTGGGACAGGGCACTACGAGCAGTACTTC
CDR3 protein: CASASPGTGHYEQYF

V gene: TRBV2
D gene: TRBD1
clone size: NA
J gene: TRBJ2-7
CDR3 DNA: TGTGCCAGCAGTGACAGGACAGGGGCCCACGAGCAGTACTTC
CDR3 protein: CASSDRTGAHEQYF

V gene: TRBV5-5
D gene: NA
clone size: NA
J gene: TRBJ2-7
CDR3 DNA: TGTGCCAGCAGTAAAGGGGGTTGGGGGTCAACCTACGAGCAGTACTTC
CDR3 protein: CASSKGGWGSTYEQYF

V gene: TRBV6-1
D gene: TRBD1
clone size: NA
J gene: TRBJ2-1
CDR3 DNA: TGTGCCAGCAGTGAAGCGCGATACACAGGGGCCTCCTACAATGAGCAGTTCTTC
CDR3 protein: CASSEARYTGASYNEQFF

V gene: TRBV15
D gene: NA
clone size: NA
J gene: TRBJ2-3
CDR3 DNA: TGTGCCACAGCGGCGGGGTCTAGCACAGATACGCAGTATTTT
CDR3 protein: CATAAGSSTDTQYF

V gene: TRBV18
D gene: TRBD1
clone size: NA
J gene: TRBJ2-1
CDR3 DNA: TGTGCCAGCTCATCGGGACAGGGATCTTACAATGAGCAGTTCTTC
CDR3 protein: CASSSGQGSYNEQFF

V gene: TRBV4-3
D gene: NA
clone size: NA
J gene: TRBJ1-6
CDR3 DNA: TGCGCCAGCAGCCCATTCCAGAATTCACCCCTCCACTTT
CDR3 protein: CASSPFQNSPLHF

V gene: TRBV9
D gene: NA
clone size: NA
J gene: TRBJ2-2
CDR3 DNA: TGTGCCAGCAGCGTATCGGGGACACCGAACACCGGGGAGCTGTTTTTT
CDR3 protein: CASSVSGTPNTGELFF

V gene: TRBV7-6
D gene: TRBD2
clone size: NA
J gene: TRBJ2-7
CDR3 DNA: TGTGCCAGCAGCTTGGGAACTAGCGGGAGGAACGAGCAGTACTTC
CDR3 protein: CASSLGTSGRNEQYF

V gene: TRBV7-9
D gene: TRBD1
clone size: NA
J gene: TRBJ2-7
CDR3 DNA: TGTGCCAGCAAACGGACAGGGGATTCCTACGAGCAGTACTTC
CDR3 protein: CASKRTGDSYEQYF

V gene: TRBV5-1
D gene: TRBD1
clone size: NA
J gene: TRBJ1-5
CDR3 DNA: TGCGCCAGCAGCTTATGGACAGGTAGCAATCAGCCCCAGCATTTT
CDR3 protein: CASSLWTGSNQPQHF

V gene: TRBV7-3
D gene: TRBD1
clone size: NA
J gene: TRBJ2-5
CDR3 DNA: TGTGCCAGCAGCCGGGGGACAGGGGAAGAAGAGACCCAGTACTTC
CDR3 protein: CASSRGTGEEETQYF

V gene: TRBV7-9
D gene: NA
clone size: NA
J gene: TRBJ2-7
CDR3 DNA: TGTGCCAGCAGCTTTGGGTCAGGTACCTACGAGCAGTACTTC
CDR3 protein: CASSFGSGTYEQYF

V gene: TRBV2
D gene: NA
clone size: NA
J gene: TRBJ1-6
CDR3 DNA: TGTGCCAGCAGCGCCGGAACAGGGAACACCTATAATTCACCCCTCCACTTT
CDR3 protein: CASSAGTGNTYNSPLHF

V gene: TRBV4-3
D gene: TRBD2
clone size: NA
J gene: TRBJ2-1
CDR3 DNA: TGCGCCAGCGGGGGACTAGCGGGGGGGAGTGAGCAGTTCTTC
CDR3 protein: CASGGLAGGSEQFF

V gene: TRBV19
D gene: NA
clone size: once
J gene: TRBJ1-4
CDR3 DNA: TGTGCCAGTAGTTGGGACACGAATGAAAAACTGTTTTTT
CDR3 protein: CASSWDTNEKLFF

V gene: TRBV2
D gene: TRBD1
clone size: NA
J gene: TRBJ1-2
CDR3 DNA: TGTGCCAGCAGTCCACAGGGGGAGGCCTATGGCTACACCTTC
CDR3 protein: CASSPQGEAYGYTF

V gene: TRBV5-1
D gene: TRBD1
clone size: NA
J gene: TRBJ1-1
CDR3 DNA: TGCGCCAGCAGCTCCCAGGGGGCAGGGGTGAACACTGAAGCTTTCTTT
CDR3 protein: CASSSQGAGVNTEAFF

V gene: TRBV7-2
D gene: NA
clone size: NA
J gene: TRBJ2-2
CDR3 DNA: TGTGCCAGCAGCTTCTTCCCCCCCCGGGAGCTGTTTTTT
CDR3 protein: CASSFFPPRELFF

V gene: TRBV19
D gene: TRBD2
clone size: NA
J gene: TRBJ2-7
CDR3 DNA: TGTGCCAGTAGTCCCCGGGGGGCGGGAGGATCCTACGAGCAGTACTTC
CDR3 protein: CASSPRGAGGSYEQYF

V gene: TRBV27
D gene: TRBD1
clone size: once
J gene: TRBJ1-6
CDR3 DNA: TGTGCCAGCAGTTTATTGGGACAGGGACATAATTCACCCCTCCACTTT
CDR3 protein: CASSLLGQGHNSPLHF

V gene: TRBV7-9
D gene: NA
clone size: NA
J gene: TRBJ2-1
CDR3 DNA: TGTGCCAGCAGCTTAGAGCGAGGTTCTTGGATCTTC
CDR3 protein: CASSLERGSWIF

V gene: TRBV5-1
D gene: TRBD1
clone size: NA
J gene: TRBJ2-7
CDR3 DNA: TGCGCCAGCAGCACCGGGACAGTAACCTACGAGCAGTACTTC
CDR3 protein: CASSTGTVTYEQYF

V gene: TRBV6-1
D gene: NA
clone size: NA
J gene: TRBJ1-2
CDR3 DNA: TGTGCCAGCAGTGAAGCGGCAGATCAGAACTATGGCTACACCTTC
CDR3 protein: CASSEAADQNYGYTF

V gene: TRBV20-1
D gene: TRBD1
clone size: NA
J gene: TRBJ1-1
CDR3 DNA: TGCAGTGCTACAAGGGGACAGCAAGCTTTCTTT
CDR3 protein: CSATRGQQAFF

V gene: TRBV30
D gene: TRBD2
clone size: NA
J gene: TRBJ2-7
CDR3 DNA: TGTGCCTCCGTACTAGCGGGAGACCACGAGCAGTACTTC
CDR3 protein: CASVLAGDHEQYF